This TCR beta chain derives from a study of T-cell reconstitution after alpha-beta-depleted transplantation in children. This clonotype occurred many times. The TCRbeta library incorporated unique molecular identifiers. MiXCR, applied by TCRdb to the PCR reads, yields one record per CDR3 protein. Seen here are approximately 490,000 distinct CDR3 sequences, around 12% observed once, and the top ten hold approximately 5.4%. Trimming pared 1 base from V and 5 bases from J, leaving 14 bases between. This CDR3 spans 15 amino acids. Germline values: CDR1 SEHNR, CDR2 FQNEAQ (reference sequence). The J gene is TRBJ2-5, the V gene TRBV7-9; unclear D gene. The receptor was derived from a human donor who donated a stem cell graft to a child with combined immunodeficiency. This specimen was PBMCs from the stem cell graft donor, taken from the stem cell graft. CDR3 residues: CASSLELSMGETQYF. The CDR3 DNA sequence: TGTGCCAGCAGCTTAGAGCTGTCAATGGGGGAGACCCAGTACTTC.